These 26 T cell receptor beta chains share one sample of origin, sequenced in a study of T-cell memory formation after mild COVID-19. TCRdb independently ran MiXCR on the 5' RACE reads; one entry per CDR3 protein. The repertoire has nearly 200,000 distinct CDR3 sequences, roughly 18% of them found once; the top ten carry around 2.4%. Sequencing was done on a sample of PBMCs or a T cell subset sorted from them (not recorded which). These TCRs come from an adult woman who had mild COVID-19 (a few samples of this study predate the infection). Cell type and time point are not known.

This clonotype was recorded a few times. V and J are TRBV5-4 and TRBJ2-5, with 9 positions matching TRBD2. V was clipped by 2 bases and J by 4 bases; unmatched bases: 3. The CDR3 runs 14 residues. CDR1 and CDR2 (germline): SGHNT, YYREEE (reference sequence). CDR3 sequence: CASSFSGRSETQYF. In DNA, the CDR3 is TGTGCCAGCAGCTTCAGCGGGAGGTCAGAGACCCAGTACTTC.

Here the CDR3 DNA reads TGCAGCGTTGCCGGGGGCCTCGAGCAGTACTTC. This sequence encodes CSVAGGLEQYF. The chain joins TRBV29-1 to TRBJ2-7; D may match TRBD1 or TRBD2 (6 bases each). Per the germline V gene, CDR1 is SQVTM and CDR2 is ANQGSEA. V lost 4 bases and J 6 bases, leaving 10 bases between the germline ends. The CDR3 has 11 residues.

This chain links TRBV12-3 or TRBV12-4 with TRBJ1-3; a weak D match, TRBD1 (5 bases). This CDR3 is built from 15 residues. Trimming left V 5 bases short and J 3 bases short, with 14 bases between. The CDR3 region has the DNA TGTGCCAGCAGTCCAAGGACAAGGGATGGAAACACCATATATTTT. This codes for CASSPRTRDGNTIYF.

The CDR3 nucleotides are TGTGCCAGCAGTGGACAGGGTTCGAATGAGCAGTTCTTC. Its translation: CASSGQGSNEQFF. The rearrangement links TRBV2 to TRBJ2-1; 7 bases are a match to TRBD1. Losses at the gene ends were 4 bases for V and 7 bases for J; bases not matched to a gene: 4. Germline V CDR1 and CDR2: SNHLY, FYNNEI. The CDR3 consists of 13 residues.

This clonotype came up many times. The chain carries TRBV9 and TRBJ2-4; no reliable D call. The germline V and J ends were trimmed by 4 bases and 10 bases, with 9 bases remaining between them. CDR3 length equals 11 residues. Germline values: CDR1 SGDLS, CDR2 YYNGEE. The CDR3 here is CASSPGTIQYF. In DNA form, the CDR3 reads TGTGCCAGCAGCCCCGGAACGATTCAGTACTTC.

The V call is TRBV7-6, the J call TRBJ1-4; no firm D call. V was cut by 4 bases and J by 8 bases, with 14 bases left in between. CDR1 is SGHVS and CDR2 is FNYEAQ in the germline V gene. The CDR3 extends over 14 amino acids. This chain's CDR3 is CASSSLGMGEKLFF. CDR3 nucleotide sequence: TGTGCCAGCAGCTCCCTAGGAATGGGAGAAAAACTGTTTTTT. Full variable domain (remainder filled in from reference TRBV7-6 and TRBJ1-4): GAGVSQSPRYKVTKRGQDVALRCDPISGHVSLYWYRQALGQGPEFLTYFNYEAQQDKSGLPNDRFSAERPEGSISTLTIQRTEQRDSAMYRCASSSLGMGEKLFFGSGTQLSVL.

This rearrangement joins TRBV24-1 to TRBJ2-2; TRBD1 matches at 8 bases. The CDR3 loop spans 16 amino acids. Trimming took 3 bases from V and 2 from J; bases not matched to a gene: 4. Germline assignment: CDR1 KGHDR and CDR2 SFDVKD. The CDR3 region is CATSDGDRINTGELFF. CDR3 sequence (DNA): TGTGCCACCAGTGATGGGGACAGGATCAACACCGGGGAGCTGTTTTTT.

The chain recombines TRBV12-3 or TRBV12-4 with TRBJ1-5, with TRBD1 matching over 10 bases. V was clipped by 7 bases and J by 6 bases; unmatched bases: 9. The CDR3 covers 15 residues. The CDR3 DNA follows: TGTGCCAGCACCCGGACAGGGGGATTGTTTCAGCCCCAGCATTTT. This translates into CASTRTGGLFQPQHF.

The chain joins TRBV5-1 to TRBJ2-2; TRBD2 might be the D (5 bases). Trimming shortened V by 0 bases and J by 4 bases, and 7 bases separated the two germline ends. Per the germline V gene, CDR1 is SGHRS and CDR2 is YFSETQ. The CDR3 runs to 14 residues. DNA of the CDR3: TGCGCCAGCAGCTTGGCCGCGGGCACCGGGGAGCTGTTTTTT. Encoded protein: CASSLAAGTGELFF.

In its sample, this clonotype was seen many times. The rearrangement links TRBV5-4 to TRBJ2-1; tentatively, D is TRBD1 (6 bases). Trimming cost V 2 bases and J 5 bases, with 8 bases left between them. This CDR3 spans 13 amino acids. Germline V lookup: CDR1 SGHNT, CDR2 YYREEE (reference sequence). The CDR3 bases are TGTGCCAGCAGCTTTCACAGGGACAATGAGCAGTTCTTC. As protein: CASSFHRDNEQFF.

V and J are TRBV27 and TRBJ2-5; perhaps TRBD2 as D (6 bases). Germline assignment: CDR1 MNHEY and CDR2 SMNVEV (reference sequence). This CDR3 spans 14 amino acids. V lost 6 bases, J lost 5 bases, and 16 bases lay in between. The CDR3 DNA reads TGTGCCAGCAGCGGTGGGGGGATTGGGGAGACCCAGTACTTC. Amino acid sequence: CASSGGGIGETQYF.

This clonotype was seen a few times. The V and J genes are TRBV5-4 and TRBJ2-5; TRBD2 might be the D (6 bases). CDR3 length equals 14 residues. With 5 bases removed from V and 2 bases from J, the gap between germline ends came to 13 bases. CDR1 is SGHNT and CDR2 is YYREEE in the germline V gene (reference sequence). As DNA, the CDR3 is TGTGCCAGCAGTCGAGGGGAGGCACAAGAGACCCAGTACTTC. Residues: CASSRGEAQETQYF. Full variable domain (outside the CDR3, taken from reference TRBV5-4 and TRBJ2-5): ETGVTQSPTHLIKTRGQQVTLRCSSQSGHNTVSWYQQALGQGPQFIFQYYREEENGRGNFPPRFSGLQFPNYSSELNVNALELDDSALYLCASSRGEAQETQYFGPGTRLLVL.

V and J are TRBV5-1 and TRBJ2-2; a weak D match, TRBD1 (5 bases). This CDR3 region has 15 residues. CDR1 is SGHRS and CDR2 is YFSETQ in the germline V gene. Between the trimmed V and J ends, which lost 4 bases and 6 bases, there was a span of 16 bases. The CDR3 DNA sequence: TGCGCCAGCAGCAAAGGGGCGGATAGGGCCGGGGAGCTGTTTTTT. Translation gives CASSKGADRAGELFF.

This clonotype was picked up a small number of times. CDR3 DNA sequence: TGTGCCAGCAGCTTAGCGGGGTCCTTTACCTACGAGCAGTACTTC. It specifies CASSLAGSFTYEQYF. The V and J genes are TRBV7-9 and TRBJ2-7; no definite D call. The ends were cut back, 0 bases at V and 2 bases at J, with 11 bases in the middle. Germline values: CDR1 SEHNR, CDR2 FQNEAQ (reference sequence). The CDR3 covers 15 residues. Full variable domain (missing parts from reference TRBV7-9 and TRBJ2-7): DTGVSQNPRHKITKRGQNVTFRCDPISEHNRLYWYRQTLGQGPEFLTYFQNEAQLEKSRLLSDRFSAERPKGSFSTLEIQRTEQGDSAMYLCASSLAGSFTYEQYFGPGTRLTVT.

This clonotype was counted a few times. The chain couples TRBV5-6 to TRBJ2-5; 7 nucleotides match TRBD2. The junction had 8 bases not matched to a gene; V was cut back by 2 bases and J by 4 bases. Germline V CDR1 and CDR2: SGHDT, YYEEEE. This CDR3 is 15 amino acids long. The CDR3 DNA sequence: TGTGCCAGCAGCTTCTGGACTAGACGAGCAGAGACCCAGTACTTC. This encodes CASSFWTRRAETQYF.

This clonotype was counted many times. The rearrangement joins TRBV7-2 to TRBJ2-4, with 7 bases that match TRBD2. The V gene's germline CDR1 is SGHTA and CDR2 FQGNSA. This CDR3 comprises 19 residues. The V segment lost 5 bases and the J segment 9 bases; nucleotides outside the gene matches: 25. The CDR3 DNA is TGTGCCAGCAGCCTACAGTCGGGCCTAGCGGCCCCCAATGGAGGCATTCAGTACTTC. Protein sequence: CASSLQSGLAAPNGGIQYF.

This clonotype was found a few times. The V call is TRBV5-5, the J call TRBJ2-2, with D perhaps TRBD1 (6 bases). Trimming removed 0 bases from V and 7 bases from J, with 13 bases in between. The CDR3 length is 15 residues. The germline V gene has CDR1 SGHKS and CDR2 YYEKEE (reference sequence). The CDR3 region has the DNA TGTGCCAGCAGCTTGGTCTCAGGGGCGAGCGGGGAGCTGTTTTTT. Its translation: CASSLVSGASGELFF.

The J gene is TRBJ2-3, the V gene TRBV10-3, with D uncertain. This CDR3 has 12 residues. Trimming left V 6 bases short and J 2 bases short, with 6 bases between. The germline gives CDR1 ENHRY, CDR2 SYGVKD. In DNA form, the CDR3 reads TGTGCCATCAGCGCTAACACAGATACGCAGTATTTT. Its translation is CAISANTDTQYF.

A few counts support this clonotype. The genes are TRBV6-5 and TRBJ2-6; no firm D call. The V gene lost 0 bases and the J gene lost 1 base, with 4 bases spanning the gap. The CDR3 runs 15 residues. Per the germline V gene, CDR1 is MNHEY and CDR2 is SVGAGI. In DNA form, the CDR3 reads TGTGCCAGCAGTTACTCGGGTTCTGGGGCCAACGTCCTGACTTTC. Its translation: CASSYSGSGANVLTF.

The CDR3 loop is CASSQRTANTEAFF. The DNA for the CDR3 is TGTGCCAGCAGCCAACGGACGGCAAACACTGAAGCTTTCTTT. The chain employs TRBV3-1 and TRBJ1-1; D is unclear. Germline V gene lookup returns CDR1 LGHDT and CDR2 YNNKEL (reference sequence). The V end lost 2 bases, the J end lost 2 bases, and 9 bases lay between the germline ends. The CDR3 is 14 residues long.

This clonotype was counted ten times or more. The rearrangement uses TRBV7-2 and TRBJ2-1, with a possible D match to TRBD1 (6 bases). CDR3 length: 16 amino acids. CDR1 SGHTA and CDR2 FQGNSA come from the germline V gene. The V end lost 4 bases, the J end lost 0 bases, and 13 bases lay between the germline ends. Here the CDR3 reads CASSSGHRSSYNEQFF. CDR3 nucleotide sequence: TGTGCCAGCAGCTCGGGACACCGGAGCTCCTACAATGAGCAGTTCTTC.

The chain has TRBV7-6 and TRBJ2-3; no definite D call. Trimming stripped 3 bases from V and 3 bases from J, with 13 bases between. There are 15 residues in the CDR3. Germline assignment: CDR1 SGHVS and CDR2 FNYEAQ. The CDR3 here is CASSFASGVTDTQYF. As DNA, the CDR3 is TGTGCCAGCAGCTTTGCATCCGGAGTTACAGATACGCAGTATTTT.

This clonotype was recorded a few times. This chain uses TRBV5-1 with TRBJ2-1, with a tentative D call TRBD2 (5 bases). The CDR3 sequence is 15 residues long. V shed 4 bases and J shed 0 bases, with 11 bases lying between them. Germline loops: CDR1 SGHRS, CDR2 YFSETQ. The CDR3 here is CASSPGLISYNEQFF. The CDR3 DNA follows: TGCGCCAGCAGCCCAGGACTTATCTCCTACAATGAGCAGTTCTTC.

The chain combines TRBV20-1 with TRBJ2-4; D is perhaps TRBD1 (5 bases). In germline, CDR1 is DFQATT, CDR2 SNEGSKA (reference sequence). The CDR3 extends over 13 amino acids. Trimming stripped 7 bases from V and 1 base from J, with 11 bases between. The CDR3 sequence: CSVSGLAKNIQYF. The DNA for the CDR3 is TGCAGTGTATCAGGGCTTGCCAAAAACATTCAGTACTTC.

This clonotype was observed a handful of times. V and J are TRBV4-1 and TRBJ1-1; D gene uncertain. CDR1 and CDR2 from the germline V gene are MGHRA and YSYEKL. The V gene lost 1 base and the J gene lost 1 base, with 4 bases spanning the gap. This CDR3 is 13 amino acids long. The CDR3 reads CASSQVGNTEAFF. DNA of the CDR3: TGCGCCAGCAGCCAAGTGGGGAACACTGAAGCTTTCTTT.

The chain combines TRBV9 with TRBJ2-3; D is possibly TRBD2 (6 bases). From germline, CDR1 is SGDLS and CDR2 YYNGEE. The CDR3 runs to 15 residues. V was trimmed by 4 bases and J by 2 bases, leaving 14 bases between them. The chain's CDR3 is CASSPSERITDTQYF. DNA of the CDR3: TGTGCCAGCAGCCCTAGCGAGCGGATCACAGATACGCAGTATTTT.